This TCR beta chain stems from a study of blood T cell repertoires in COVID-19. Turning to the study itself: PBMCs, B-cell-depleted T cells, or T cells provided the cDNA or gDNA that made up the material.

V gave up 0 bases and J gave up 0 bases, with 14 bases separating them. The CDR3 runs to 17 residues. Germline V lookup: CDR1 SGHVS, CDR2 FQNEAQ. Original analysis: Quantification of nucleated cells was approximated via reference gene primer amplification. Using immunoSEQ multiplex PCR, the repertoire was profiled, and TCRdb retains in-frame clones only, with some absent. V and J calls plus clone size are reproduced from that table; the DNA served to infer D and trimming. The sample gives roughly 150,000 clones, 65% to 85% of which show up once; 11% to 15% is in the top ten. The sample consisted of peripheral blood. This chain connects TRBV7-8 to TRBJ1-1; D remains ambiguous. The clonotype comes from a woman older than 75 with acute or convalescent COVID-19. The CDR3 sequence is CASSLASVRRLNTEAFF. The CDR3 DNA reads TGTGCCAGCAGCTTAGCGTCGGTTAGGCGGCTGAACACTGAAGCTTTCTTT.